The 29 T cell receptor beta chains below all came from one sample that was sequenced in a study of cytomegalovirus exposure and HLA in healthy donors. The PCR had 60 Vbeta and 13 Jbeta primers. Clones were sequenced by immunoSEQ multiplex PCR, and TCRdb holds only the in-frame ones, with some missing. The sample consists of over 75,000 clones, under 75% of them appearing once. Sequencing was performed on PBMCs. The receptors derive from a human donor in good health.

The rearrangement uses TRBV29-1 and TRBJ1-2; a possible D gene is TRBD1 (5 bases). The CDR3 length is 11 residues. Germline-derived CDR1 and CDR2 are SQVTM and ANQGSEA. V lost 1 base to trimming and J lost 8 bases, with 8 bases between them. The DNA of the CDR3 is TGCAGCGTTGAAGCGAACAGGGGCTACACCTTC. Its translation: CSVEANRGYTF.

This clone showed up just once. Mismatch with germline at one junction end may stem from a read error. The chain combines TRBV5-1 with TRBJ2-5, with TRBD2 identical over 9 bases. Germline values: CDR1 SGHRS, CDR2 YFSETQ. The CDR3 consists of 16 residues. CDR3 loop: CASSLSGGGAQGTQYF. The CDR3 DNA reads as TGCGCCAGCAGCTTGAGTGGCGGGGGGGCTCAAGGGACCCAGTACTTC.

The chain combines TRBV13 with TRBJ2-5; D is possibly TRBD2 (7 bases). Trimming cost V 4 bases and J 5 bases, with 14 bases left between them. This CDR3 region has 14 residues. Germline V gene data show CDR1 as PRHDT and CDR2 as FYEKMQ (reference sequence). This chain's CDR3 is CASSYVAGAETQYF. In DNA form, the CDR3 reads TGTGCCAGCAGCTACGTCGCGGGGGCTGAGACCCAGTACTTC.

This clone has only a few counts. The chain recombines TRBV27 with TRBJ2-3; D perhaps matches TRBD1 (5 bases). Germline CDR1 reads MNHEY; CDR2 reads SMNVEV (reference sequence). Trimming left V 4 bases short and J 0 bases short, with 14 bases between. The length of the CDR3 is 16 residues. For the CDR3, the DNA is TGTGCCAGCAGTTCCTATCAGGGCGCTAGCACAGATACGCAGTATTTT. Translating it yields CASSSYQGASTDTQYF.

This clone was seen more than once but under ten times. This chain joins TRBV14 and TRBJ2-1; 7 bases align to TRBD2. V lost 2 bases, J lost 9 bases, and 16 bases stayed unmatched. Germline CDR1 SGHDN, CDR2 FVKESK. This CDR3 is built from 17 residues. The CDR3 sequence is CASSQHFGTGGIGEQFF. CDR3 nucleotide sequence: TGTGCCAGCAGCCAACACTTTGGGACGGGGGGAATTGGTGAGCAGTTCTTC.

The V call is TRBV5-1, the J call TRBJ2-4, with a possible D match to TRBD2 (5 bases). The CDR3 length is 13 residues. Germline CDR1 is SGHRS and CDR2 is YFSETQ. Trimming removed 4 bases from V and 8 bases from J, with 13 bases in between. This CDR3 is CASSPGEGYIQYF. In DNA, the CDR3 is TGCGCCAGCAGCCCTGGTGAGGGTTACATTCAGTACTTC. The whole variable domain, filled in from reference TRBV5-1 and TRBJ2-4, reads KAGVTQTPRYLIKTRGQQVTLSCSPISGHRSVSWYQQTPGQGLQFLFEYFSETQRNKGNFPGRFSGRQFSNSRSEMNVSTLELGDSALYLCASSPGEGYIQYFGAGTRLSVL.

The chain couples TRBV4-1 to TRBJ2-5; 8 nucleotides match TRBD1. Trimming took 2 bases from V and 1 from J; bases not matched to a gene: 0. The CDR3 has 14 amino acids. Germline V gives CDR1 MGHRA, CDR2 YSYEKL. CDR3 DNA: TGCGCCAGCAGCCAAACAGGGGGCCAAGAGACCCAGTACTTC. Protein: CASSQTGGQETQYF.

This clone has only a few counts. V gene TRBV19 combines with J gene TRBJ1-2; unclear D gene. The germline V gene encodes CDR1 LNHDA and CDR2 SQIVND (reference sequence). Between the trimmed V and J ends, which lost 7 bases and 11 bases, there was a span of 20 bases. The CDR3 contains 13 residues. The CDR3 is CASNLRPGERYTF. The CDR3 coding sequence is TGTGCCAGTAACCTCCGGCCCGGGGAAAGGTACACCTTC. Variable domain in full (rest from reference TRBV19 and TRBJ1-2): DGGITQSPKYLFRKEGQNVTLSCEQNLNHDAMYWYRQDPGQGLRLIYYSQIVNDFQKGDIAEGYSVSREKKESFPLTVTSAQKNPTAFYLCASNLRPGERYTFGSGTRLTVV.

The chain is built from TRBV10-3 and TRBJ2-2; TRBD2 agrees at 8 bases. The V gene's germline CDR1 is ENHRY and CDR2 SYGVKD. The CDR3 loop spans 16 amino acids. Germline trimming cut 3 bases from V and 2 bases from J; bases unmatched to any gene: 5. The DNA for the CDR3 is TGTGCCATCAGTGAAGGTAGCGGGGTTAACACCGGGGAGCTGTTTTTT. Translation: CAISEGSGVNTGELFF.

J is TRBJ1-1 and V is TRBV6-6; D is perhaps TRBD1 (6 bases). Germline loops: CDR1 MNHNY, CDR2 SVGAGI (reference sequence). The CDR3 is 16 amino acids. V was pared by 5 bases and J by 1 base, with 17 bases between. CDR3 residues: CASSPPPGHGNTEAFF. CDR3 sequence (DNA): TGTGCCAGCAGTCCTCCGCCGGGACATGGGAACACTGAAGCTTTCTTT.

The CDR3: CASSVGSTEAFF. The CDR3 nucleotides read TGTGCCAGCTCCGTAGGGAGCACTGAAGCTTTCTTT. This sequence joins TRBV18 and TRBJ1-1; D not certain. The V end lost 6 bases, the J end lost 4 bases, and 9 bases lay between the germline ends. The CDR3 spans 12 residues. From germline, CDR1 is KGHSH and CDR2 LQKENI. The whole variable domain, filled in from reference TRBV18 and TRBJ1-1, reads NAGVMQNPRHLVRRRGQEARLRCSPMKGHSHVYWYRQLPEEGLKFMVYLQKENIIDESGMPKERFSAEFPKEGPSILRIQQVVRGDSAAYFCASSVGSTEAFFGQGTRLTVV.

This rearrangement joins TRBV19 to TRBJ1-6; D unclear. Germline CDR1 reads LNHDA; CDR2 reads SQIVND (reference sequence). CDR3 size: 14 residues. Trimming pared 4 bases from V and 7 bases from J, leaving 11 bases between. As DNA, the CDR3 is TGTGCCAGTAGTACGGTGGGAGGCAATTCACCCCTCCACTTT. This encodes CASSTVGGNSPLHF.

The chain joins TRBV11-3 to TRBJ1-1; D might be TRBD1 (5 bases). The germline V gene has CDR1 SGHNT and CDR2 YENEEA. Trimming removed 3 bases from V and 0 bases from J, with 8 bases in between. The CDR3 length is 14 residues. This CDR3 is CASSFGGMNTEAFF. CDR3 DNA sequence: TGTGCCAGCAGCTTTGGGGGGATGAACACTGAAGCTTTCTTT.

The chain links TRBV5-1 to TRBJ1-2; no clear D gene. Germline V gene lookup returns CDR1 SGHRS and CDR2 YFSETQ. V shed 5 bases and J shed 2 bases, with 19 bases lying between them. CDR3 length: 16 residues. DNA for the CDR3: TGCGCCAGCAGTTTACTTCCGGGAGCGCTGAACTATGGCTACACCTTC. This sequence encodes CASSLLPGALNYGYTF.

The rearrangement links TRBV4-2 to TRBJ2-3; 14 nucleotides align to TRBD2. The CDR3 loop spans 18 amino acids. Germline CDR1 is LGHNA and CDR2 is YNFKEQ. V shed 6 bases and J 1 base; nucleotides not matched to a gene: 9. The DNA for the CDR3 is TGTGCCAGCAGTACCGGGACTAGCGGGGGTGGGGGCACAGATACGCAGTATTTT. As protein: CASSTGTSGGGGTDTQYF.

J is TRBJ2-6 and V is TRBV5-1; unclear D gene. CDR1 and CDR2 (germline): SGHRS, YFSETQ. Trimming took 1 base from V and 0 from J, leaving 5 bases between them. The CDR3 sequence is 15 residues long. The CDR3 DNA follows: TGCGCCAGCAGCTTGACAGCCTCTGGGGCCAACGTCCTGACTTTC. Translating it yields CASSLTASGANVLTF. The whole variable domain, remainder taken from reference TRBV5-1 and TRBJ2-6, is KAGVTQTPRYLIKTRGQQVTLSCSPISGHRSVSWYQQTPGQGLQFLFEYFSETQRNKGNFPGRFSGRQFSNSRSEMNVSTLELGDSALYLCASSLTASGANVLTFGAGSRLTVL.

The chain recombines TRBV25-1 with TRBJ1-2, with 7 bases fitting TRBD1. Unmatched junction bases numbered 5, after V lost 6 bases and J lost 4 bases. Germline V gene sequence: CDR1 MGHDK, CDR2 SYGVNS. CDR3 size: 13 residues. DNA for the CDR3: TGTGCCAGCAGCCGAGGACAGGCCTATGGCTACACCTTC. Translation: CASSRGQAYGYTF.

The gene calls are TRBV5-6 and TRBJ1-6; 8 bases line up with TRBD1. The CDR3 sequence is 16 residues long. Unmatched junction bases numbered 3, after V lost 4 bases and J lost 0 bases. CDR1 SGHDT and CDR2 YYEEEE come from the germline V gene. The CDR3 DNA sequence: TGTGCCAGCAGCAGGGACAGGAGCTCCTATAATTCACCCCTCCACTTT. This codes for CASSRDRSSYNSPLHF.

V and J are TRBV11-3 and TRBJ1-2, with D perhaps matching TRBD1 (6 bases). Germline CDR1 and CDR2: SGHNT and YENEEA. Trimming shortened V by 0 bases and J by 3 bases, and 14 bases separated the two germline ends. The CDR3 loop spans 16 amino acids. The CDR3 loop is CASSLDSGHTHYGYTF. The DNA of the CDR3 is TGTGCCAGCAGCTTAGATTCGGGACACACACACTATGGCTACACCTTC. The full variable domain, rest sourced from reference TRBV11-3 and TRBJ1-2, is EAGVVQSPRYKIIEKKQPVAFWCNPISGHNTLYWYLQNLGQGPELLIRYENEEAVDDSQLPKDRFSAERLKGVDSTLKIQPAELGDSAVYLCASSLDSGHTHYGYTFGSGTRLTVV.

This clone was picked up one time. J is TRBJ2-2 and V is TRBV6-5; the D gene is possibly TRBD2 (6 bases). Germline CDR1 MNHEY, CDR2 SVGAGI. The V end lost 2 bases, the J end lost 3 bases, and 7 bases lay between the germline ends. The CDR3 spans 14 residues. The CDR3: CASSYGGDTGELFF. The CDR3 region has the DNA TGTGCCAGCAGTTACGGAGGGGACACCGGGGAGCTGTTTTTT.

This chain uses TRBV20-1 with TRBJ1-1; no clear D gene. Germline CDR1 reads DFQATT; CDR2 reads SNEGSKA (reference sequence). Between the trimmed V and J ends, which lost 7 bases and 1 base, there was a span of 7 bases. The CDR3 has 11 amino acids. The CDR3 region is CSGTGNTEAFF. CDR3 bases: TGCAGTGGCACTGGGAACACTGAAGCTTTCTTT.

The CDR3 region is CASSLYRATNYGYTF. The CDR3 DNA follows: TGCGCCAGCAGCTTGTACAGGGCCACTAACTATGGCTACACCTTC. The chain uses TRBV5-1 and TRBJ1-2, with D maybe TRBD1 (6 bases). Trimming removed 1 base from V and 0 bases from J, with 10 bases in between. Germline lookup yields CDR1 SGHRS and CDR2 YFSETQ. CDR3 length: 15 amino acids.

V usage is TRBV30 and J usage is TRBJ1-5; no reliable D call. The CDR3 is 14 residues long. The germline CDR1 and CDR2 sequences are GTSNPN and SVGIG (reference sequence). V was clipped by 1 base and J by 3 bases, with 10 bases between them. CDR3 protein: CAWSGIQPNQPQHF. The CDR3, as DNA: TGTGCCTGGAGTGGGATACAGCCCAATCAGCCCCAGCATTTT.

The rearrangement uses TRBV4-2 and TRBJ2-1, with 14 nucleotides matching TRBD2. With V trimmed by 2 bases and J by 4 bases, 7 bases remained unmatched. The length of the CDR3 is 18 residues. Germline CDR1 and CDR2: LGHNA and YNFKEQ. In DNA form, the CDR3 reads TGTGCCAGCAGCCAACCCAGGACTAGCGGGGGGAAATACAATGAGCAGTTCTTC. It translates to CASSQPRTSGGKYNEQFF.

The chain combines TRBV6-5 with TRBJ1-1; 9 bases map to TRBD1. The germline CDR1 and CDR2 sequences are MNHEY and SVGAGI. Germline trimming cut 6 bases from V and 5 bases from J; bases unmatched to any gene: 4. The CDR3 totals 13 residues. In DNA form, the CDR3 reads TGTGCCAGCAGCCGACAGGGGGGAACTGAAGCTTTCTTT. Translating gives CASSRQGGTEAFF.

There are a few counts of this clone. V gene TRBV18 combines with J gene TRBJ1-6; D call uncertain. V lost 0 bases to trimming and J lost 7 bases, with 7 bases between them. Germline V gene data show CDR1 as KGHSH and CDR2 as LQKENI. The CDR3 is made up of 14 amino acids. CDR3 DNA: TGTGCCAGCTCACCACCGGGGAGGAATTCACCCCTCCACTTT. Protein: CASSPPGRNSPLHF.

This clone was found a few times. The chain links TRBV11-2 to TRBJ2-6; 9 bases match TRBD2. The CDR3 totals 16 residues. J was trimmed by 3 bases and V by 3 bases; bases with no gene match: 3. Germline values: CDR1 SGHAT, CDR2 FQNNGV. CDR3 bases: TGTGCCAGCAGCTTTAGCGGGGGTTATGGGGCCAACGTCCTGACTTTC. It codes for CASSFSGGYGANVLTF.

This rearrangement joins TRBV19 to TRBJ1-4; D is perhaps TRBD1 (6 bases). The CDR3 is 14 amino acids. V was trimmed by 3 bases and J by 7 bases, leaving 12 bases between them. Germline loops: CDR1 LNHDA, CDR2 SQIVND (reference sequence). The CDR3 sequence: CASSMFRGGEKLFF. CDR3 nucleotide sequence: TGTGCCAGTAGTATGTTCAGGGGCGGTGAAAAACTGTTTTTT.

This clone was recorded a few times. This chain connects TRBV5-4 to TRBJ2-7, with D perhaps matching TRBD1 (5 bases). This CDR3 is 13 amino acids long. Germline V gene lookup returns CDR1 SGHNT and CDR2 YYREEE (reference sequence). Trimming stripped 2 bases from V and 0 bases from J, with 6 bases between. Here the CDR3 reads CASSFQGSYEQYF. Written as DNA, the CDR3 is TGTGCCAGCAGCTTTCAGGGCTCCTACGAGCAGTACTTC.